What follows describes a single TCR beta chain. Its antigen remains unidentified. This record comes from a study of OX40 agonist ivuxolimab in advanced cancers. On the study more broadly: An agonistic human IgG2 monoclonal antibody against OX40 (CD134) was given. Points from the study as a whole: Doses of 0.1 to 3.0 mg/kg were accompanied by clonal expansion of CD4+ and CD8+ blood T cells by week 6.

Germline lookup yields CDR1 SGHTA and CDR2 FQGNSA. There are 16 residues in the CDR3. The V end lost 5 bases, the J end lost 8 bases, and 22 bases lay between the germline ends. No patient had autoimmune disease or received systemic immunosuppression. Libraries were prepared by immunoSEQ multiplex PCR; TCRdb keeps only in-frame clonotypes and omits some of them. Among 74,000 or so clones, around 85% were seen once, and the ten largest hold around 2%. This sequence was found in an adult with an advanced solid tumor such as melanoma, head and neck, liver or kidney cancer. Sequencing used CD4+ or CD8+ T cells sorted from blood, obtained in a trial of the OX40 agonist ivuxolimab. The rearrangement joins TRBV7-2 to TRBJ2-1; D perhaps matches TRBD1 (6 bases). In DNA form, the CDR3 reads TGTGCCAGCAGCGTCGACTCTGGGGGCTATAGGGATGAGCAGTTCTTC. Encoded protein: CASSVDSGGYRDEQFF.